This passage covers 20 T cell receptor beta chains from one sample sequenced in a study of T-cell reconstitution after alpha-beta-depleted transplantation in children. It was with unique molecular identifiers that the TCRbeta library was prepared. MiXCR was run by TCRdb on the PCR reads, yielding one entry per CDR3 protein. Among some 500,000 distinct CDR3 sequences listed, about 33% were seen once. Material: PBMCs from the stem cell graft donor, obtained from the stem cell graft. The source is a human donor who donated a stem cell graft to a child with aplastic anemia.

The V and J genes are TRBV4-3 and TRBJ2-3, with 12 bases aligning to TRBD2. This CDR3 is 20 amino acids long. V lost 3 bases, J lost 5 bases, and 18 bases stayed unmatched. In germline, CDR1 is LGHNA, CDR2 YSLEER. The CDR3 spells CASSHHPLGLAGGPKDTQYF. CDR3 in DNA: TGCGCCAGCAGCCACCACCCGCTGGGGCTAGCGGGAGGGCCTAAAGATACGCAGTATTTT.

The gene calls are TRBV18 and TRBJ2-2; weak D call: TRBD1 (6 bases). V was shortened by 2 bases and J by 7 bases, with 11 bases between the two germline ends. This CDR3 is 14 amino acids long. Germline CDR1 and CDR2: KGHSH and LQKENI. The CDR3 region is CASSPMRQDGELFF. The CDR3, as DNA: TGTGCCAGCTCACCAATGAGACAGGACGGGGAGCTGTTTTTT.

The chain links TRBV28 to TRBJ1-1; 10 bases map to TRBD1. V lost 3 bases, J lost 7 bases, and 2 bases stayed unmatched. This CDR3 is 13 amino acids long. Germline V gives CDR1 MDHEN, CDR2 SYDVKM. This CDR3 reads CASSLTGGDEAFF. Here the CDR3 DNA reads TGTGCCAGCAGTTTGACAGGGGGCGATGAAGCTTTCTTT.

This clonotype showed up just a few times. This chain uses TRBV5-4 with TRBJ2-1, with D unresolved. The germline V gene encodes CDR1 SGHNT and CDR2 YYREEE (reference sequence). The CDR3 has 14 residues. V was clipped by 0 bases and J by 7 bases, with 11 bases between them. The CDR3 coding sequence is TGTGCCAGCAGCTTGGAGGCGGTGTGGAATGAGCAGTTCTTC. Its translation is CASSLEAVWNEQFF.

This clonotype was seen a handful of times. The genes are TRBV20-1 and TRBJ1-2; 8 nucleotides line up with TRBD1. Trimming removed 0 bases from V and 4 bases from J; junction bases left unmatched: 1. This CDR3 contains 13 residues. Germline CDR1 reads DFQATT; CDR2 reads SNEGSKA (reference sequence). CDR3 amino acids: CSAREDRAYGYTF. The CDR3 nucleotides read TGCAGTGCTAGAGAGGACAGGGCCTATGGCTACACCTTC.

This chain uses TRBV12-3 or TRBV12-4 with TRBJ1-2; possible D gene TRBD1, 6 bases. The CDR3 is 15 amino acids. Trimming took off 4 bases at V and 7 bases at J, with 19 bases between the two ends. The CDR3 nucleotides are TGTGCCAGCAGTTCCGCGGGGGGCAGGGGACGTGGCTACACCTTC. Amino acid sequence: CASSSAGGRGRGYTF.

This clonotype was found a few times. The chain uses TRBV4-3 and TRBJ2-7; TRBD2 aligns across 7 bases. V trimming: 0 bases; J trimming: 6 bases; junction bases outside the gene matches: 17. Germline V CDR1 and CDR2: LGHNA, YSLEER. CDR3 length: 18 residues. The chain's CDR3 is CASSQDNILAGVSGEQYF. In nucleotides, the CDR3 is TGCGCCAGCAGCCAAGATAACATCCTCGCGGGAGTCTCTGGCGAGCAGTACTTC.

The chain recombines TRBV20-1 with TRBJ2-2; 7 bases fit TRBD1. The length of the CDR3 is 15 residues. Trimming took 6 bases from V and 7 from J; bases not matched to a gene: 14. Germline V lookup: CDR1 DFQATT, CDR2 SNEGSKA (reference sequence). This CDR3 reads CSARTGLGEIGELFF. The CDR3 coding sequence is TGCAGTGCCCGGACAGGCCTGGGTGAGATCGGGGAGCTGTTTTTT.

The chain combines TRBV7-2 with TRBJ2-3; 7 bases are shared with TRBD2. The CDR3 is 14 amino acids. From germline, CDR1 is SGHTA and CDR2 FQGNSA. V lost 4 bases and J lost 4; bases outside the gene matches: 5. The CDR3 DNA is TGTGCCAGCAGCTCTCCGGGGGGAGCAGATACGCAGTATTTT. Translated: CASSSPGGADTQYF.

Only a few counts were recorded for this clonotype. The J gene is TRBJ2-1, the V gene TRBV5-6, with TRBD1 identical over 7 bases. Per germline, CDR1 SGHDT and CDR2 YYEEEE. The ends lost 4 bases at V and 7 bases at J; junction bases unmatched: 14. The CDR3 runs 16 residues. The CDR3 loop reads CASSPHRGSWANEQFF. As DNA, the CDR3 is TGTGCCAGCAGCCCCCACAGGGGTTCTTGGGCTAATGAGCAGTTCTTC.

This chain joins TRBV19 and TRBJ1-2, with TRBD1 identical over 11 bases. Trimming cost V 8 bases and J 2 bases; bases outside gene matches: 7. The CDR3 covers 15 residues. Germline V gene data show CDR1 as LNHDA and CDR2 as SQIVND (reference sequence). The CDR3: CASQVRTGGNYGYTF. CDR3 sequence (DNA): TGTGCCAGTCAGGTCCGGACAGGGGGCAACTATGGCTACACCTTC.

The chain employs TRBV29-1 and TRBJ1-1; 7 bases are a match to TRBD1. The V gene's germline CDR1 is SQVTM and CDR2 ANQGSEA. V lost 6 bases to trimming and J lost 4 bases; unmatched junction nucleotides: 5. The length of the CDR3 is 12 residues. The CDR3 nucleotides read TGCAGCGTCGACAGGGTCGGCACTGAAGCTTTCTTT. As protein: CSVDRVGTEAFF.

The rearrangement links TRBV20-1 to TRBJ2-5, with 10 bases lining up with TRBD1. Germline lookup yields CDR1 DFQATT and CDR2 SNEGSKA (reference sequence). CDR3 length: 15 residues. V was clipped by 5 bases and J by 5 bases; unmatched bases: 11. This CDR3 is CSADGRGQGYETQYF. The CDR3 coding sequence is TGCAGTGCTGATGGACGGGGACAGGGGTACGAGACCCAGTACTTC.

V is TRBV27 and J is TRBJ2-1; the match to TRBD2 covers 9 bases. This CDR3 is 14 amino acids long. Germline CDR1 MNHEY, CDR2 SMNVEV (reference sequence). V trimming: 5 bases; J trimming: 9 bases; junction bases outside the gene matches: 8. CDR3 nucleotides: TGTGCCAGCAGTAAGGGACTAGCCGTGGGTGAGCAGTTCTTC. Translating gives CASSKGLAVGEQFF.

This rearrangement joins TRBV5-6 to TRBJ2-7; the D is unclear. V was clipped by 2 bases and J by 2 bases, with 11 bases between them. The CDR3 is 14 residues long. Germline CDR1 reads SGHDT; CDR2 reads YYEEEE. The CDR3 nucleotides are TGTGCCAGCAGCTTTAGGGCATCCACCTACGAGCAGTACGTC. Protein sequence: CASSFRASTYEQYV.

This clonotype occurred a few times. The chain couples TRBV20-1 to TRBJ2-7; 7 bases map to TRBD2. The J segment lost 7 bases and the V segment lost 0 bases, leaving 12 bases of the junction unmatched. CDR3 length equals 15 residues. Looked up from germline, CDR1 is DFQATT and CDR2 is SNEGSKA (reference sequence). As DNA, the CDR3 is TGCAGTGCTAGAGATCTTGGTGGGAGGGCGCGAGAGCAGTACTTC. It yields the protein CSARDLGGRAREQYF.

Only a few counts were recorded for this clonotype. This chain uses TRBV27 with TRBJ1-2, with 8 bases lining up with TRBD1. The germline gives CDR1 MNHEY, CDR2 SMNVEV (reference sequence). V lost 6 bases, J lost 4 bases, and 13 bases stayed unmatched. CDR3 length equals 16 residues. The CDR3 here is CASSETGGLNFYGYTF. CDR3 bases: TGTGCCAGCAGCGAAACAGGGGGTTTGAATTTCTATGGCTACACCTTC.

In its sample, this clonotype was seen a few times. The rearrangement links TRBV12-3 or TRBV12-4 to TRBJ1-1; D not certain. V was cut by 6 bases and J by 1 base, with 9 bases left in between. The CDR3 covers 13 residues. CDR3 in amino acids: CASRVPENTEAFF. The CDR3 bases are TGTGCCAGCAGGGTGCCGGAGAACACTGAAGCTTTCTTT.

The chain couples TRBV12-3 or TRBV12-4 to TRBJ2-1; D is unclear. V lost 2 bases and J lost 1, with 9 bases in between. The CDR3 sequence is 15 residues long. The CDR3 loop is CASSLRYTSYNEQFF. The DNA for the CDR3 is TGTGCCAGCAGTTTACGGTACACGTCCTACAATGAGCAGTTCTTC.

The chain couples TRBV24-1 to TRBJ1-2; tentative D call: TRBD1 (5 bases). The germline V gene has CDR1 KGHDR and CDR2 SFDVKD. The germline V and J ends were trimmed by 3 bases and 5 bases, with 12 bases remaining between them. CDR3 length: 14 residues. CDR3 amino acids: CATSDTRARYGYTF. CDR3 bases: TGTGCCACCAGTGATACCAGGGCCAGGTATGGCTACACCTTC.